A selection of T cell receptor beta chains follows, all from one sample in a study of breast tumors, draining lymph nodes, adjacent tissues. TCRdb re-analysed the multiplex PCR reads in MiXCR, keeping a single row per CDR3 protein. Among roughly 130,000 distinct CDR3 sequences, about 20% were seen once, and the ten largest hold around 3.5%. Sequenced sample: axillary lymph node tissue. These receptors were obtained from a female donor with breast cancer. Some clones in this sample may be carry-over from other donors' samples. CDR3s include the opening cysteine and the closing phenylalanine or tryptophan. D genes are given only for firm matches. A row's size may be missing; if present it is once, few, many or a size class.

j_call d_call clone_size v_call cdr3_length cdr3_nt cdr3_aa
TRBJ2-6 NA many TRBV5-8 14 TGTGCCAGCAGAGCTAACTCTGGGGCCAACGTCCTGACTTTC CASRANSGANVLTF
TRBJ2-5 TRBD1 many TRBV24-1 13 TGTGCCACCAGTCGACAGGGCCAAGAGACCCAGTACTTC CATSRQGQETQYF
TRBJ1-6 NA many TRBV5-6 16 TGTGCCAGCAGCTCCTCTCGGGCAGGTCTTAATTCACCCCTCCACTTT CASSSSRAGLNSPLHF
TRBJ1-4 TRBD1 many TRBV6-6 16 TGTGCCAGCAGTTACTTATCTCACAGGGGGCATGAAAAACTGTTTTTT CASSYLSHRGHEKLFF
TRBJ2-1 TRBD2 NA TRBV18 17 TGTGCCAGCTCAGCGACACTCCCACTAGCGGGGAAGGGTGAGCAGTTCTTC CASSATLPLAGKGEQFF
TRBJ2-1 TRBD2 many TRBV7-9 15 TGTGCCAGCAAATCCGAAGACGGGGGGGCCTTCGAGCAGTTCTTC CASKSEDGGAFEQFF
TRBJ2-1 TRBD2 NA TRBV28 15 TGTGCCAGCAGTCGGGGGGAATACCTTTACAATGAGCAGTTCTTC CASSRGEYLYNEQFF
TRBJ1-6 NA many TRBV3-1 17 TGTGCCAGCAGCCAAGTTTCGAGGAGCTCCTATAATTCACCCCTCCACTTT CASSQVSRSSYNSPLHF
TRBJ2-1 TRBD1 NA TRBV18 15 TGTGCCAGCTCACCAGACAGGGGCCAGTACAATGAGCAGTTCTTC CASSPDRGQYNEQFF
TRBJ2-7 NA NA TRBV28 12 TGTGCCAGCACCACACCCCCCTACGAGCAGTACTTC CASTTPPYEQYF
TRBJ2-1 TRBD2 many TRBV5-1 15 TGCGCCAGCAGCCCCCGGGCGGGAGAAAACAATGAGCAGTTCTTC CASSPRAGENNEQFF
TRBJ2-7 TRBD1 many TRBV5-1 15 TGCGCCAGCAGCGTGACAGGGGGGGCCTCCTACGAGCAGTACTTC CASSVTGGASYEQYF
TRBJ2-3 NA many TRBV2 13 TGTGCCAGCTCTTGGCGGCACACAGATACGCAGTATTTT CASSWRHTDTQYF
TRBJ2-1 TRBD2 NA TRBV5-6 12 TGTGCCAGCAGCGCAGCGGGAGGGGGTGGGTTCTTC CASSAAGGGGFF
TRBJ1-2 TRBD1 many TRBV18 15 TGTGCCAGCTCACCCGGACAGGGGGCTGGTTATGGCTACACCTTC CASSPGQGAGYGYTF
TRBJ2-5 TRBD2 many TRBV15 14 TGTGCCACGGGACTAGCGGGGGGGGGGGAGACCCAGTACTTC CATGLAGGGETQYF
TRBJ2-3 TRBD1 many TRBV29-1 13 TGCAGCGTCGCGACAGGGTTCAGGGATACGCAGTATTTT CSVATGFRDTQYF
TRBJ2-1 TRBD2 many TRBV27 17 TGTGCCAGCAGTTGGGACGGGAGGGCCAACTCCTACAATGAGCAGTTCTTC CASSWDGRANSYNEQFF
TRBJ2-1 TRBD2 few TRBV3-1 15 TGTGCCAGCAGCCGTAAGCGGGAGTCCTACAATGAGCAGTTCTTC CASSRKRESYNEQFF
TRBJ1-6 NA many TRBV20-1 15 TGCAGTGCTAGCGGGGTGAACTCCTATAATTCACCCCTCCACTTT CSASGVNSYNSPLHF
TRBJ2-3 NA many TRBV5-1 18 TGCGCCAGCAGCTTGGCCGGAGGGGGGACGTCCCCACCAGATACGCAGTATTTT CASSLAGGGTSPPDTQYF
TRBJ2-7 NA NA TRBV28 11 TGTGCCAGCGCCCGCCGGTACGAGCAGTACTTC CASARRYEQYF
TRBJ2-3 NA many TRBV5-4 16 TGTGCCAGCAGCTTGGCGCGGTCTAGATCCACAGATACGCAGTATTTT CASSLARSRSTDTQYF
TRBJ2-2 NA many TRBV6-5 15 TGTGCCAGCAGCCATCCGCGAGGGGGGACCGGGGAGCTGTTTTTT CASSHPRGGTGELFF
TRBJ2-2 NA many TRBV20-1 12 TGCAGTGCTAGACTGAACACCGGGGAGCTGTTTTTT CSARLNTGELFF
TRBJ2-7 TRBD2 many TRBV12-3/TRBV12-4 15 TGTGCCAGCAGTTTATTGGGAGGGGCCATAGCGCGGCAGTACTTC CASSLLGGAIARQYF
TRBJ2-1 NA many TRBV5-4 13 TGTGCCAGCACCCCGTCGGATTACAATGAGCAGTTCTTC CASTPSDYNEQFF
TRBJ1-3 TRBD1 many TRBV5-1 14 TGCGCCAGCAGCACGGGACAGGGGATGGACACCATATATTTT CASSTGQGMDTIYF
TRBJ2-3 TRBD2 many TRBV20-1 17 TGCAGTGCTCGCCTTAGCCGGGAGGGCCGAGGCACAGATACGCAGTATTTT CSARLSREGRGTDTQYF
TRBJ2-3 TRBD2 many TRBV11-2 15 TGTGCCAGCAGCTATGGACTAGGACGCACAGATACGCAGTATTTT CASSYGLGRTDTQYF
TRBJ1-3 NA many TRBV10-1 13 TGCGCCAGCAGAGAAGGGCATGGAAACACCATATATTTT CASREGHGNTIYF